These 25 T cell receptor beta chains came from one sample sequenced in a study of Ad26.COV2.S vaccination and SARS-CoV-2 variants (dated by TCRdb to the early 2020s). In light of the paper, this sample's treatment or condition label describes: about 20 received Ad26.COV2.S at low or high dose, single or two shots; about 5 received placebo; per-sample allocation not given. Repertoires of vaccine and placebo recipients were sequenced from samples collected on day 63 after the first injection. The protocol used for the library was the immunoSEQ multiplex PCR assay. This is the immuneACCESS table as TCRdb keeps it, with only in-frame sequences that have V and J called. A part of the clones is gone; compared with another copy, unresolved V genes explain less than half, and the rest is unexplained. The sample table contains 400,000 to 450,000 clones; only one count was recorded for 90% of them. Roughly an eighth of the sample is in the top ten clones.

Sequencing was performed on peripheral blood, taken in a trial of Ad26.COV2.S vaccine versus placebo. These receptors were obtained from a person aged 18-60 years who received the Ad26.COV2.S COVID-19 vaccine or a placebo.

The chain is built from TRBV30 and TRBJ2-7, with D perhaps matching TRBD1 or TRBD2 (5 bases each). V dropped 5 bases and J dropped 1 base, with 9 bases sitting between them. The CDR3 has 12 residues. Germline V CDR1 and CDR2: GTSNPN, SVGIG (reference sequence). The CDR3 is CAWGTSSYEQYF. CDR3 sequence (DNA): TGTGCCTGGGGGACGTCTTCCTACGAGCAGTACTTC. The complete variable domain, with remaining parts taken from reference TRBV30 and TRBJ2-7, reads SQTIHQWPATLVQPVGSPLSLECTVEGTSNPNLYWYRQAAGRGLQLLFYSVGIGQISSEVPQNLSASRPQDRQFILSSKKLLLSDSGFYLCAWGTSSYEQYFGPGTRLTVT.

The CDR3 loop reads CASSPTTDTEAFF. In DNA form, the CDR3 reads TGTGCCAGCAGCCCGACGACAGACACTGAAGCTTTCTTT. The chain combines TRBV11-2 with TRBJ1-1; a possible D gene is TRBD1 (5 bases). Germline lookup yields CDR1 SGHAT and CDR2 FQNNGV. The CDR3 loop spans 13 amino acids. Trimming removed 5 bases from V and 3 bases from J, with 10 bases in between.

The J gene is TRBJ2-3, the V gene TRBV19; D might be TRBD1 (6 bases). This CDR3 contains 15 residues. Deletions cut 4 bases from V and 2 bases from J, with 13 bases between. Germline V CDR1 and CDR2: LNHDA, SQIVND (reference sequence). CDR3 region: CASSTIQGSTDTQYF. The DNA of the CDR3 is TGTGCCAGTAGTACCATTCAGGGGTCCACAGATACGCAGTATTTT. Full variable domain (outside the CDR3, taken from reference TRBV19 and TRBJ2-3): DGGITQSPKYLFRKEGQNVTLSCEQNLNHDAMYWYRQDPGQGLRLIYYSQIVNDFQKGDIAEGYSVSREKKESFPLTVTSAQKNPTAFYLCASSTIQGSTDTQYFGPGTRLTVL.

The chain employs TRBV30 and TRBJ1-3; D may be TRBD1 (6 bases). Germline V gene data show CDR1 as GTSNPN and CDR2 as SVGIG (reference sequence). V was cut by 0 bases and J by 2 bases, with 8 bases left in between. The CDR3 is 14 residues long. CDR3 amino acids: CAWSVGGAGNTIYF. Written as DNA, the CDR3 is TGTGCCTGGAGTGTAGGGGGGGCTGGAAACACCATATATTTT.

The V and J genes are TRBV7-9 and TRBJ2-2; D remains unclear. Germline assignment: CDR1 SEHNR and CDR2 FQNEAQ (reference sequence). The CDR3 spans 13 residues. Deletions cut 5 bases from V and 7 bases from J, with 11 bases between. CDR3 sequence (DNA): TGTGCCAGCAGCAGAGTTGGGGTCGGGGAGCTGTTTTTT. Residues: CASSRVGVGELFF.

The gene calls are TRBV6-5 and TRBJ1-5; no clear D. Trimming stripped 6 bases from V and 1 base from J, with 13 bases between. The CDR3 sequence is 15 residues long. Germline V CDR1 and CDR2: MNHEY, SVGAGI. CDR3: CASSFDLGSNQPQHF. CDR3 DNA: TGTGCCAGCAGCTTCGACCTGGGGAGCAATCAGCCCCAGCATTTT.

The chain uses TRBV7-9 and TRBJ1-1; D may be TRBD1 (5 bases). The CDR3 totals 14 residues. V lost 3 bases and J 4 bases, leaving 12 bases between the germline ends. The germline CDR1 and CDR2 sequences are SEHNR and FQNEAQ (reference sequence). The CDR3 sequence: CASSLGGWSTEAFF. The CDR3 DNA sequence: TGTGCCAGCAGCTTGGGGGGGTGGAGCACTGAAGCTTTCTTT.

J is TRBJ1-3 and V is TRBV4-3; D uncertain. V was pared by 0 bases and J by 8 bases, with 5 bases between. Per germline, CDR1 LGHNA and CDR2 YSLEER. The CDR3 covers 12 residues. The CDR3 DNA is TGCGCCAGCAGCCAAGATGAGGACACCATATATTTT. It codes for CASSQDEDTIYF.

V usage is TRBV6-5 and J usage is TRBJ1-1, with D uncertain. Trimming took 7 bases from V and 3 from J, leaving 18 bases between them. The CDR3 loop spans 15 amino acids. The germline gives CDR1 MNHEY, CDR2 SVGAGI. CDR3 loop: CASIRTLVSDTEAFF. The CDR3 bases are TGTGCCAGCATTAGGACTTTGGTCAGCGACACTGAAGCTTTCTTT.

V gene TRBV6-5 combines with J gene TRBJ2-5; D is perhaps TRBD1 or TRBD2 (5 bases each). The CDR3 has 15 amino acids. V lost 7 bases and J 4 bases, leaving 19 bases between the germline ends. The germline V gene has CDR1 MNHEY and CDR2 SVGAGI. CDR3 in amino acids: CASINWDPERETQYF. CDR3 DNA: TGTGCCAGCATCAATTGGGACCCAGAGAGAGAGACCCAGTACTTC.

The chain couples TRBV24-1 to TRBJ2-3; D might be TRBD1 (6 bases). This CDR3 is 14 amino acids long. Germline CDR1 and CDR2: KGHDR and SFDVKD. V lost 6 bases and J lost 1, with 10 bases in between. The DNA for the CDR3 is TGTGCCACCAGTCGGGACATTGGCACAGATACGCAGTATTTT. Translation: CATSRDIGTDTQYF.

The chain is built from TRBV4-1 and TRBJ2-1; 7 bases are a match to TRBD2. The V and J ends lost 2 bases and 8 bases, in that order; junction bases with no gene match: 6. CDR1 is MGHRA, CDR2 YSYEKL, per germline. The CDR3 runs to 14 residues. The DNA for the CDR3 is TGCGCCAGCAGCCAATGGACTAGTAGCGATGAGCAGTTCTTC. Translating gives CASSQWTSSDEQFF.

This chain links TRBV7-9 with TRBJ1-1, with D uncertain. CDR3 length equals 13 residues. Germline V CDR1 and CDR2: SEHNR, FQNEAQ (reference sequence). V shed 1 base and J shed 5 bases, with 8 bases lying between them. For the CDR3, the DNA is TGTGCCAGCAGCTTAGAACCGAGGACTGAAGCTTTCTTT. Its protein product is CASSLEPRTEAFF.

The V gene is TRBV23-1, the J gene TRBJ2-1; TRBD2 matches 9 bases. TRBV23-1 is an open reading frame, and its role is uncertain. After removal of 6 bases from V and 3 bases from J, the junction contained 9 bases not matched to a gene. This CDR3 has 16 residues. CDR3 DNA: TGCGCCAGCAGCAATATTTTTAGCGGGAGCTACAATGAGCAGTTCTTC. It is translated as CASSNIFSGSYNEQFF.

The CDR3 region is CASSYGDTGELFF. DNA of the CDR3: TGTGCCAGCAGTTACGGGGACACCGGGGAGCTGTTTTTT. The chain has TRBV6-5 and TRBJ2-2; the D is unclear. From germline, CDR1 is MNHEY and CDR2 SVGAGI. This CDR3 has 13 amino acids. The V end was cut by 2 bases, the J end by 3 bases, with 4 bases between.

The rearrangement joins TRBV18 to TRBJ2-7; D possibly corresponds to TRBD2 (6 bases). There are 14 residues in the CDR3. From germline, CDR1 is KGHSH and CDR2 LQKENI. V lost 0 bases, J lost 3 bases, and 9 bases lay in between. DNA for the CDR3: TGTGCCAGCTCACCACCCGGGGGTGACTACGAGCAGTACTTC. Protein sequence: CASSPPGGDYEQYF.

V is TRBV27 and J is TRBJ1-1; the match to TRBD1 covers 8 bases. CDR1 and CDR2 (germline): MNHEY, SMNVEV (reference sequence). V lost 5 bases, J lost 1 base, and 3 bases stayed unmatched. The CDR3 has 14 residues. The CDR3 region is CASSNTGGNTEAFF. The CDR3 region has the DNA TGTGCCAGCAGTAACACAGGGGGGAACACTGAAGCTTTCTTT.

The chain employs TRBV7-9 and TRBJ2-7; D is perhaps TRBD1 (7 bases). This CDR3 comprises 15 residues. The germline V gene has CDR1 SEHNR and CDR2 FQNEAQ (reference sequence). Trimming left V 1 base short and J 2 bases short, with 12 bases between. The chain's CDR3 is CASSLGGDSTYEQYF. The DNA of the CDR3 is TGTGCCAGCAGCTTAGGGGGGGACAGTACCTACGAGCAGTACTTC.

DNA of the CDR3: TGTGCCAGTAGTGACCTTGAGGGGGGCAATCAGCCCCAGCATTTT. Translated: CASSDLEGGNQPQHF. The V and J genes are TRBV19 and TRBJ1-5; perhaps TRBD1 as D (6 bases). Germline CDR1 is LNHDA and CDR2 is SQIVND (reference sequence). There are 15 residues in the CDR3. V lost 5 bases and J lost 2, with 13 bases in between.

V and J are TRBV3-1 (or the pseudogene TRBV3-2) and TRBJ1-3, with TRBD1 matching over 7 bases. V shed 1 base and J 8 bases; nucleotides not matched to a gene: 11. CDR3 size: 16 residues. In germline, CDR1 is LGHDT, CDR2 YNNKEL (reference sequence). CDR3 amino acids: CASSQAHSPQGDTIYF. The CDR3 bases are TGTGCCAGCAGCCAAGCTCACAGCCCCCAGGGGGACACCATATATTTT.

A remark on this clone: Other DNA sequences in the same sample also yield this CDR3. The chain couples TRBV9 to TRBJ2-1; 7 bases map to TRBD2. CDR3 length equals 14 residues. Germline CDR1 SGDLS, CDR2 YYNGEE. After removal of 0 bases from V and 3 bases from J, the junction contained 0 bases not matched to a gene. CDR3 sequence: CASSVGGSYNEQFF. CDR3 nucleotide sequence: TGTGCCAGCAGCGTAGGCGGGAGCTACAATGAGCAGTTCTTC. Full variable domain (rest looked up from reference TRBV9 and TRBJ2-1): DSGVTQTPKHLITATGQRVTLRCSPRSGDLSVYWYQQSLDQGLQFLIQYYNGEERAKGNILERFSAQQFPDLHSELNLSSLELGDSALYFCASSVGGSYNEQFFGPGTRLTVL.

The chain employs TRBV14 and TRBJ2-3; 7 bases line up with TRBD1. The germline CDR1 and CDR2 sequences are SGHDN and FVKESK. V dropped 5 bases and J dropped 0; count of bases not matched to a gene: 5. CDR3 length: 15 amino acids. CDR3 loop: CASSSGTVSTDTQYF. DNA for the CDR3: TGTGCCAGCAGCTCCGGGACAGTTAGCACAGATACGCAGTATTTT.

This chain links TRBV10-3 with TRBJ2-6, with TRBD1 as a possible D gene (5 bases). This CDR3 region has 13 residues. V lost 7 bases to trimming and J lost 4 bases, with 8 bases between them. In germline, CDR1 is ENHRY, CDR2 SYGVKD. The DNA of the CDR3 is TGTGCCATCATGGGGCCCGGGGCCAACGTCCTGACTTTC. Its protein is CAIMGPGANVLTF.

The chain recombines TRBV29-1 with TRBJ2-1, with 8 bases lining up with TRBD2. The germline gives CDR1 SQVTM, CDR2 ANQGSEA. With V trimmed by 7 bases and J by 7 bases, 15 bases remained unmatched. This CDR3 comprises 15 residues. The CDR3 DNA sequence: TGCAGCGCGCCCATCCCGGGACTAGTCAGGAATGAGCAGTTCTTC. Translated: CSAPIPGLVRNEQFF.

The chain combines TRBV15 with TRBJ2-1; 9 nucleotides match TRBD2. Trimming cost V 0 bases and J 9 bases; bases outside gene matches: 12. CDR3 length equals 17 residues. Germline V lookup: CDR1 LNHNV, CDR2 YYDKDF (reference sequence). Here the CDR3 DNA reads TGTGCCACCAGCAGAGATGGGGGCGGGAGGGCCCGTGTTGAGCAGTTCTTC. Its protein is CATSRDGGGRARVEQFF.